The clone carrying this T cell receptor beta chain was picked up many times. Antigen unknown. The entire patient cohort was treatment-naive prior to thyroid surgery. The entry originates in a study of metastatic and nonmetastatic thyroid tumors. Study in general: Patients with malignant and benign thyroid disease provided blood and tumor or nodule tissue, whose repertoires were compared.

In the study's own analysis: The study took CDR3 differences across clinicopathological groups and made a distant-metastasis classifier for papillary thyroid cancer from them. Via MiXCR, TCRdb re-called the PCR reads. The V and J calls shown here were made by TCRdb, not taken from the authors' results. The repertoire consists of 20,000 to 30,000 clones, with about an eighth occurring once and the leading ten covering over 11%. V shed 1 base, J shed 6 bases, and the junction held 13 bases outside the gene matches. The CDR3 contains 17 residues. Germline V lookup: CDR1 MGHRA, CDR2 YSYEKL. Study outcomes and limitations: Malignant thyroid tumors reportedly had TCR beta diversity that was significantly higher than in benign nodules, in blood and tumor.

Material for sequencing was blood. This sequence joins TRBV4-1 and TRBJ2-3; 7 nucleotides line up with TRBD2. This TCR was sampled from a female donor with papillary thyroid cancer or a benign thyroid nodule (not recorded which). Some clones in this sample may be carry-over from other donors' samples. In DNA, the CDR3 is TGCGCCAGCAGCCAAGTAGGGAGGGTACCGGGAGCGGATACGCAGTATTTT. The encoded protein is CASSQVGRVPGADTQYF.